The T cell receptor (beta chain) described here comes from a study of T cells in Graves' hyperthyroidism and ophthalmopathy. Study findings and constraints: The blood repertoire included most of the expanded thyroid clonotypes above 0.001.

Preceding any ophthalmopathy symptoms, the blood sample dates from first hyperthyroidism diagnosis. There are many counts of this clonotype. Its specificity is not known. Using RNA transcripts as the source, TCR beta CDR3 regions were amplified. First-round RT-PCR targeting the TCR CDR3 was performed with the HTBI primer set. One entry per CDR3 protein results from TCRdb running MiXCR on the multiplex PCR reads. The sample has some 250,000 distinct CDR3 sequences; roughly 14% are singletons. V dropped 6 bases and J dropped 2 bases, with 14 bases sitting between them. CDR3 length: 15 residues. The chain carries TRBV12-3 or TRBV12-4 and TRBJ2-1, with D perhaps TRBD2 (6 bases). The TCR sequence derives from a woman aged 40 to 49 with Graves' hyperthyroidism that later progressed to Graves' ophthalmopathy. The sequenced sample consisted of blood. The CDR3 sequence is CASRMGRRAYNEQFF. CDR3 in DNA: TGTGCCAGCAGGATGGGGCGGAGGGCCTACAATGAGCAGTTCTTC.